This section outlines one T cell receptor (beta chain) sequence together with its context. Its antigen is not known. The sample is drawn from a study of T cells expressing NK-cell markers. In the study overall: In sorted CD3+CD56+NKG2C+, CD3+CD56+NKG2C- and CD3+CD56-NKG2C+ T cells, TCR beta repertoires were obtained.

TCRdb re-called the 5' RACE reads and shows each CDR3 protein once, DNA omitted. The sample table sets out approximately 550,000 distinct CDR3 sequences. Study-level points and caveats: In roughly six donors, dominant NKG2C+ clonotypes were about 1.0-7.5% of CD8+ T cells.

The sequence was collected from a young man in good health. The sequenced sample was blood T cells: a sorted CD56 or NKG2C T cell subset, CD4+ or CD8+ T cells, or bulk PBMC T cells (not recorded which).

The CDR3 sequence is CASSPGAGESYEQYF. V is TRBV5-1 and J is TRBJ2-7; checking the TCRdb D call of TRBD1 is not possible without DNA. Per the germline V gene, CDR1 is SGHRS and CDR2 is YFSETQ. The length of the CDR3 is 15 residues.